Following are 25 T cell receptor beta chains from one sample sequenced in a study of T-cell reconstitution after alpha-beta-depleted transplantation in children. Unique molecular identifiers were incorporated into the prepared TCRbeta library. A single record per CDR3 protein comes from TCRdb applying MiXCR to the PCR reads. The table includes hundreds of thousands of distinct CDR3 sequences, about 18% detected once. This specimen consisted of PBMCs from the stem cell graft donor, obtained from the stem cell graft. Receptors were obtained from a human donor who donated a stem cell graft to a child with acute lymphoblastic leukemia.

The chain carries TRBV6-5 and TRBJ2-1; D unresolved. Germline loops: CDR1 MNHEY, CDR2 SVGAGI. The length of the CDR3 is 16 residues. The V end was cut by 0 bases, the J end by 6 bases, with 15 bases between. The CDR3 DNA sequence: TGTGCCAGCAGTTACTCTAGGAGCGATTCCCTCAATGAGCAGTTCTTC. This codes for CASSYSRSDSLNEQFF.

This clonotype turned up a few times. The V call is TRBV11-2, the J call TRBJ2-7, with D hard to call. Trimming pared 2 bases from V and 4 bases from J, leaving 21 bases between. CDR1 is SGHAT, CDR2 FQNNGV, per germline. The CDR3 totals 17 residues. The CDR3 nucleotides read TGTGCCAGCAGCTTAATCGCTTGGAGACGTGACGATTACGAGCAGTACTTC. The encoded protein is CASSLIAWRRDDYEQYF.

The table lists this clonotype with a few counts. The V gene is TRBV5-1, the J gene TRBJ2-5; 10 bases align to TRBD1. Germline V gene data show CDR1 as SGHRS and CDR2 as YFSETQ. This CDR3 has 17 residues. J gave up 5 bases and V 4 bases, and 14 bases lay outside the gene matches. The CDR3 bases are TGCGCCAGCAGCCCCGGGACAGGGGAGTCTTTGGGGGAGACCCAGTACTTC. This sequence encodes CASSPGTGESLGETQYF.

V gene TRBV7-2 combines with J gene TRBJ2-1; D not certain. The germline gives CDR1 SGHTA, CDR2 FQGNSA. The CDR3 consists of 16 residues. V shed 3 bases and J shed 9 bases, with 21 bases lying between them. The CDR3 coding sequence is TGTGCCAGCAGCTTTCCCCGTAATGAAGGAACCAGTGAGCAGTTCTTC. The encoded protein is CASSFPRNEGTSEQFF.

This clonotype was seen a handful of times. The chain joins TRBV10-2 to TRBJ2-7, with 11 bases lining up with TRBD1. Germline CDR1 and CDR2: WSHSY and SAAADI. The length of the CDR3 is 15 residues. The ends lost 6 bases at V and 3 bases at J; junction bases unmatched: 7. CDR3 DNA: TGCGCCAGCAGCGACGGACAGGGGGCCGGCTACGAGCAGTACTTC. This translates into CASSDGQGAGYEQYF.

V and J are TRBV20-1 and TRBJ1-5, with 10 positions matching TRBD1. Germline V gene lookup returns CDR1 DFQATT and CDR2 SNEGSKA (reference sequence). The V and J ends lost 6 bases and 6 bases, in that order; junction bases with no gene match: 5. The CDR3 runs to 13 residues. The CDR3 region is CSAKGQGIQPQHF. In nucleotides, the CDR3 is TGCAGTGCGAAGGGACAGGGGATTCAGCCCCAGCATTTT.

The rearrangement joins TRBV9 to TRBJ1-5; 8 nucleotides line up with TRBD1. The CDR3 is 15 residues long. Germline trimming cut 4 bases from V and 5 bases from J; bases unmatched to any gene: 8. Germline CDR1 and CDR2: SGDLS and YYNGEE. The CDR3 protein is CASSPGWTGHQPQHF. CDR3 bases: TGTGCCAGCAGCCCGGGATGGACAGGGCATCAGCCCCAGCATTTT.

This clonotype has a handful of counts. V and J are TRBV24-1 and TRBJ1-5, with 8 positions matching TRBD1. Trimming took 4 bases from V and 4 from J; bases not matched to a gene: 8. The CDR3 loop spans 16 amino acids. Germline CDR1 is KGHDR and CDR2 is SFDVKD. The CDR3 is CATSETGTGVNQPQHF. DNA of the CDR3: TGTGCCACCAGTGAAACCGGGACAGGAGTAAATCAGCCCCAGCATTTT.

This clonotype was detected a few times. V gene TRBV29-1 combines with J gene TRBJ2-6, with 7 bases identical to TRBD2. Germline lookup yields CDR1 SQVTM and CDR2 ANQGSEA. The CDR3 totals 16 residues. V trimming: 3 bases; J trimming: 2 bases; junction bases outside the gene matches: 7. The CDR3 sequence: CSVDVEGGAGANVLTF. In DNA form, the CDR3 reads TGCAGCGTTGATGTGGAGGGAGGGGCTGGGGCCAACGTCCTGACTTTC.

This clonotype was counted only a few times. The chain is built from TRBV15 and TRBJ2-1, with D tentatively TRBD2 (5 bases). The germline V gene has CDR1 LNHNV and CDR2 YYDKDF (reference sequence). Trimming removed 1 base at V and 2 bases at J, with 12 bases between. CDR3 length equals 16 residues. Here the CDR3 reads CATSRGVTGTYNEQFF. CDR3 sequence (DNA): TGTGCCACCAGCAGAGGAGTAACGGGGACCTACAATGAGCAGTTCTTC.

V usage is TRBV27 and J usage is TRBJ2-2; 7 bases fit TRBD2. The CDR3 extends over 18 amino acids. Germline-derived CDR1 and CDR2 are MNHEY and SMNVEV (reference sequence). Trimming removed 4 bases from V and 0 bases from J; junction bases left unmatched: 11. CDR3 sequence: CASSSPWGGGPNTGELFF. CDR3 in DNA: TGTGCCAGCAGTTCCCCTTGGGGGGGGGGACCGAACACCGGGGAGCTGTTTTTT.

This clonotype was counted only a few times. The chain joins TRBV11-2 to TRBJ2-5; D gene uncertain. Trimming cost V 3 bases and J 4 bases, with 9 bases left between them. Germline CDR1 SGHAT, CDR2 FQNNGV. The CDR3 sequence is 13 residues long. The DNA of the CDR3 is TGTGCCAGCAGCTTTCTAGGAGTAGAGACCCAGTACTTC. It translates to CASSFLGVETQYF.

This clonotype has more than one count but fewer than ten. The V and J genes are TRBV27 and TRBJ2-7; D is unresolved. Per the germline V gene, CDR1 is MNHEY and CDR2 is SMNVEV (reference sequence). This CDR3 has 16 residues. V shed 3 bases and J shed 2 bases, with 17 bases lying between them. CDR3 residues: CASSLGGLETTYEQYF. Written as DNA, the CDR3 is TGTGCCAGCAGTTTGGGTGGTCTGGAGACAACCTACGAGCAGTACTTC.

The table lists this clonotype with a few counts. This sequence joins TRBV20-1 and TRBJ2-5; 7 bases are shared with TRBD2. CDR1 and CDR2 (germline): DFQATT, SNEGSKA (reference sequence). CDR3 size: 15 residues. Trimming took 0 bases from V and 4 from J; bases not matched to a gene: 8. In DNA, the CDR3 is TGCAGTGCTAGAGAGGCTTCCTTAGCGGGAGAGACCCAGTACTTC. Translated: CSAREASLAGETQYF.

This clonotype has only a few counts. This chain joins TRBV6-5 and TRBJ1-1; D is unclear. Germline loops: CDR1 MNHEY, CDR2 SVGAGI. The CDR3 has 15 amino acids. Trimming stripped 0 bases from V and 1 base from J, with 9 bases between. The CDR3 DNA follows: TGTGCCAGCAGTTACTCGTCCTTTGAGAACACTGAAGCTTTCTTT. Translated, it gives CASSYSSFENTEAFF.

The rearrangement uses TRBV5-1 and TRBJ2-5; 7 nucleotides agree with TRBD1. The trim removed 4 bases at V and 1 base at J, leaving 10 bases unmatched. CDR1 and CDR2 (germline): SGHRS, YFSETQ. The CDR3 is 16 residues long. CDR3 in DNA: TGCGCCAGCAGCCCCCGGCAAGGGGGCGGCCAAGAGACCCAGTACTTC. Amino acids: CASSPRQGGGQETQYF.

The chain carries TRBV2 and TRBJ1-6, with D perhaps TRBD1 (5 bases). V lost 8 bases to trimming and J lost 8 bases, with 10 bases between them. This CDR3 is 12 amino acids long. Per the germline V gene, CDR1 is SNHLY and CDR2 is FYNNEI. The CDR3 region has the DNA TGTGCCAGCTGCACAGGAGATTCACCCCTCCACTTT. This sequence encodes CASCTGDSPLHF.

This clonotype was seen ten or more times. CDR3 in DNA: TGTGCCAGCAGCCTGGTGGGCGGGGCCAACGTCCTGACTTTC. It translates to CASSLVGGANVLTF. This chain links TRBV3-1 with TRBJ2-6; D gene unclear. CDR3 length: 14 residues. The V gene lost 4 bases and the J gene lost 4 bases, with 8 bases spanning the gap. Germline V gene sequence: CDR1 LGHDT, CDR2 YNNKEL (reference sequence). The full variable domain, its missing parts supplied by reference TRBV3-1 and TRBJ2-6, is DTAVSQTPKYLVTQMGNDKSIKCEQNLGHDTMYWYKQDSKKFLKIMFSYNNKELIINETVPNRFSPKSPDKAHLNLHINSLELGDSAVYFCASSLVGGANVLTFGAGSRLTVL.

This chain uses TRBV5-1 with TRBJ1-6; D call uncertain. Germline V gene sequence: CDR1 SGHRS, CDR2 YFSETQ. The V gene lost 4 bases and the J gene lost 8 bases, with 13 bases spanning the gap. The CDR3 sequence is 14 residues long. The CDR3 reads CASSRRGSDSPLHF. The CDR3, as DNA: TGCGCCAGCAGCCGCCGGGGTTCTGATTCACCCCTCCACTTT.

This clonotype was counted between two and nine times. V gene TRBV12-3 or TRBV12-4 combines with J gene TRBJ1-1; TRBD1 matches 7 bases. This CDR3 contains 14 residues. V dropped 5 bases and J dropped 4; count of bases not matched to a gene: 7. The CDR3 here is CASSLGGASTEAFF. The CDR3 DNA reads as TGTGCCAGCAGTCTAGGGGGCGCTTCCACTGAAGCTTTCTTT.

This clonotype was counted a few times. This rearrangement joins TRBV4-1 to TRBJ2-3, with 11 bases that match TRBD2. The germline V gene encodes CDR1 MGHRA and CDR2 YSYEKL. V was clipped by 5 bases and J by 4 bases; unmatched bases: 17. This CDR3 is built from 19 residues. The CDR3 reads CASSTRELTSGSSPDTQYF. The DNA for the CDR3 is TGCGCCAGCAGCACCAGAGAATTAACTAGCGGGAGCTCTCCAGATACGCAGTATTTT.

This clonotype was seen a few times. The chain combines TRBV27 with TRBJ1-1; unclear D gene. The CDR3 runs 14 residues. Germline-derived CDR1 and CDR2 are MNHEY and SMNVEV (reference sequence). V lost 0 bases to trimming and J lost 6 bases, with 11 bases between them. The CDR3 reads CASSLSSVYAEAFF. As DNA, the CDR3 is TGTGCCAGCAGTTTATCGTCAGTTTACGCTGAAGCTTTCTTT.

A few counts support this clonotype. The CDR3 sequence is CSVLGYGQATTGELFF. CDR3 nucleotides: TGCAGCGTTCTAGGTTATGGACAGGCGACGACCGGGGAGCTGTTTTTT. The chain joins TRBV29-1 to TRBJ2-2, with 7 nucleotides matching TRBD1. Germline CDR1 is SQVTM and CDR2 is ANQGSEA. The length of the CDR3 is 16 residues. With 5 bases clipped from V and 5 bases from J, the junction kept 14 bases outside the gene matches.

In this sample, this clonotype turned up once. The chain has TRBV13 and TRBJ2-5; TRBD2 matches 10 bases. This CDR3 is 15 amino acids long. The germline V gene encodes CDR1 PRHDT and CDR2 FYEKMQ (reference sequence). V gave up 2 bases and J gave up 3 bases; unmatched junction bases: 3. Here the CDR3 reads CASSLSLAGEETQYF. As DNA, the CDR3 is TGTGCCAGCAGCTTAAGCCTAGCGGGAGAAGAGACCCAGTACTTC.

The chain links TRBV18 to TRBJ2-6, with 9 bases lining up with TRBD1. V was pared by 5 bases and J by 2 bases, with 7 bases of the junction left unmatched. Germline CDR1 and CDR2: KGHSH and LQKENI. This CDR3 comprises 17 residues. This CDR3 is CASSSGTGNPGANVLTF. CDR3 in DNA: TGTGCCAGCTCATCCGGGACAGGGAACCCTGGGGCCAACGTCCTGACTTTC. Based on the CDR3 plus reference TRBV18 and TRBJ2-6, the full variable domain is NAGVMQNPRHLVRRRGQEARLRCSPMKGHSHVYWYRQLPEEGLKFMVYLQKENIIDESGMPKERFSAEFPKEGPSILRIQQVVRGDSAAYFCASSSGTGNPGANVLTFGAGSRLTVL.